A single sample gave rise to the 32 T cell receptor beta chains below, sequenced in a study of blood T cell repertoires in COVID-19. TCRdb's copy holds only in-frame clones and misses some; the assay was immunoSEQ multiplex PCR. The sample holds about 250,000 clones; roughly 88% are singletons and the top ten take approximately 1.3%. Material for sequencing was peripheral blood. Receptors were obtained from a man older than 75 with acute or convalescent COVID-19.

The V call is TRBV5-6, the J call TRBJ2-7; TRBD1 matches 11 bases. The CDR3 runs 14 residues. Per the germline V gene, CDR1 is SGHDT and CDR2 is YYEEEE. The V gene end was trimmed by 0 bases and the J gene end by 4 bases; junction bases not matched to a gene: 0. Here the CDR3 DNA reads TGTGCCAGCAGCTTGGGGGACAGGGGGTACGAGCAGTACTTC. This gives the protein CASSLGDRGYEQYF.

The CDR3 bases are TGTGCCATCAGGGAGGGGGGGGCCCTCGACCGGAACACTGAAGCTTTCTTT. The encoded protein is CAIREGGALDRNTEAFF. The chain carries TRBV10-3 and TRBJ1-1; D may be TRBD1 (6 bases). V was pared by 6 bases and J by 1 base, with 21 bases between. CDR3 length: 17 amino acids. The V gene's germline CDR1 is ENHRY and CDR2 SYGVKD.

V usage is TRBV5-1 and J usage is TRBJ2-5; 7 bases fit TRBD2. In germline, CDR1 is SGHRS, CDR2 YFSETQ. V trimming: 2 bases; J trimming: 1 base; junction bases outside the gene matches: 2. The CDR3 covers 14 residues. As DNA, the CDR3 is TGCGCCAGCAGCTTACTAGCGTCCCAAGAGACCCAGTACTTC. Protein: CASSLLASQETQYF. Full variable domain (outside the CDR3, taken from reference TRBV5-1 and TRBJ2-5): KAGVTQTPRYLIKTRGQQVTLSCSPISGHRSVSWYQQTPGQGLQFLFEYFSETQRNKGNFPGRFSGRQFSNSRSEMNVSTLELGDSALYLCASSLLASQETQYFGPGTRLLVL.

This clone showed up just a few times. This chain links TRBV3-1 (or the pseudogene TRBV3-2) with TRBJ2-7; 11 positions agree with TRBD2. The CDR3 spans 14 residues. V lost 4 bases, J lost 7 bases, and 6 bases stayed unmatched. CDR1 LGHDT and CDR2 YNNKEL come from the germline V gene (reference sequence). The CDR3 region has the DNA TGTGCCAGCAGCCGGGGACTAGCGGCTGGGGAGCAGTACTTC. Its protein is CASSRGLAAGEQYF.

V gene TRBV7-2 combines with J gene TRBJ2-7; TRBD1 matches at 8 bases. The ends lost 1 base at V and 5 bases at J; junction bases unmatched: 4. The germline V gene encodes CDR1 SGHTA and CDR2 FQGNSA. The length of the CDR3 is 14 residues. The CDR3 region is CASSLVAGGDEQYF. The CDR3 DNA follows: TGTGCCAGCAGCTTAGTCGCAGGGGGCGACGAGCAGTACTTC. The full variable domain, in which reference TRBV7-2 and TRBJ2-7 provide the parts outside the CDR3, is GAGVSQSPSNKVTEKGKDVELRCDPISGHTALYWYRQSLGQGLEFLIYFQGNSAPDKSGLPSDRFSAERTGGSVSTLTIQRTQQEDSAVYLCASSLVAGGDEQYFGPGTRLTVT.

The chain uses TRBV19 and TRBJ2-1; 8 bases agree with TRBD2. Germline V gene sequence: CDR1 LNHDA, CDR2 SQIVND (reference sequence). J lost 6 bases, V lost 6 bases, and 10 bases had no gene match. The CDR3 totals 15 residues. Here the CDR3 reads CASRLSGVTFNEQFF. In nucleotides, the CDR3 is TGTGCCAGTAGGCTTAGCGGGGTCACCTTCAATGAGCAGTTCTTC.

The chain couples TRBV13 to TRBJ1-1; no clear D gene. Looked up from germline, CDR1 is PRHDT and CDR2 is FYEKMQ (reference sequence). V was clipped by 2 bases and J by 2 bases, with 9 bases between them. This CDR3 contains 14 residues. CDR3 protein: CASSLRGFNTEAFF. In DNA form, the CDR3 reads TGTGCCAGCAGCTTAAGAGGGTTTAACACTGAAGCTTTCTTT.

The chain couples TRBV3-1 (or the pseudogene TRBV3-2) to TRBJ1-6, with unresolved D. Germline V CDR1 and CDR2: LGHDT, YNNKEL (reference sequence). This CDR3 spans 14 amino acids. V was shortened by 4 bases and J by 7 bases, with 11 bases between the two germline ends. For the CDR3, the DNA is TGTGCCAGCAGCCCCCGCCGAGAGAATTCACCCCTCCACTTT. It encodes CASSPRRENSPLHF.

This sequence joins TRBV19 and TRBJ1-6; 8 bases match TRBD1. Germline CDR1 LNHDA, CDR2 SQIVND (reference sequence). This CDR3 is 13 amino acids long. With V trimmed by 10 bases and J by 10 bases, 9 bases remained unmatched. CDR3 sequence: CATCQGAGSPLHF. For the CDR3, the DNA is TGTGCCACCTGTCAGGGGGCTGGGTCACCCCTCCACTTT.

The chain's CDR3 is CASSIRGSNYGYTF. CDR3 sequence (DNA): TGTGCCAGCAGTATCAGGGGGTCCAACTATGGCTACACCTTC. The gene calls are TRBV6-5 and TRBJ1-2, with 7 bases that match TRBD1. This CDR3 has 14 amino acids. From germline, CDR1 is MNHEY and CDR2 SVGAGI. V dropped 5 bases and J dropped 2; count of bases not matched to a gene: 5.

The chain carries TRBV5-1 and TRBJ2-2, with 8 bases that match TRBD1. J gave up 1 base and V 0 bases, and 2 bases lay outside the gene matches. The CDR3 totals 16 residues. Germline V gene lookup returns CDR1 SGHRS and CDR2 YFSETQ. CDR3 DNA: TGCGCCAGCAGCTTGGGTGACAGGGGGAACACCGGGGAGCTGTTTTTT. Translated: CASSLGDRGNTGELFF.

J is TRBJ2-7 and V is TRBV7-2, with D perhaps TRBD2 (5 bases). V lost 4 bases and J 0 bases, leaving 13 bases between the germline ends. CDR1 is SGHTA, CDR2 FQGNSA, per germline. The CDR3 sequence is 15 residues long. The CDR3 nucleotides read TGTGCCAGCAGCTCCGGGGTATCGAGCTCCTACGAGCAGTACTTC. Translating gives CASSSGVSSSYEQYF.

The J gene is TRBJ2-7, the V gene TRBV7-9; 7 positions match TRBD1. From germline, CDR1 is SEHNR and CDR2 FQNEAQ (reference sequence). This CDR3 is 15 amino acids long. Germline trimming cut 4 bases from V and 2 bases from J; bases unmatched to any gene: 8. The CDR3 loop reads CASSSGTEITYEQYF. The CDR3 DNA is TGTGCCAGCAGCTCCGGGACAGAGATTACCTACGAGCAGTACTTC.

The chain joins TRBV12-3 or TRBV12-4 to TRBJ1-4; D gene uncertain. V lost 8 bases and J lost 3, with 7 bases in between. This CDR3 contains 12 residues. CDR3 protein: CASAEPNEKLFF. The CDR3 coding sequence is TGTGCCAGCGCCGAGCCTAATGAAAAACTGTTTTTT.

V usage is TRBV5-4 and J usage is TRBJ1-5, with 7 positions matching TRBD1. J lost 5 bases, V lost 5 bases, and 16 bases had no gene match. This CDR3 region has 17 residues. Germline values: CDR1 SGHNT, CDR2 YYREEE (reference sequence). CDR3 nucleotide sequence: TGTGCCAGCAGTCGGTGGGTGCAGGGGGTGTCAGATCAGCCCCAGCATTTT. Residues: CASSRWVQGVSDQPQHF.

The J gene is TRBJ1-2, the V gene TRBV19; unclear D gene. Trimming left V 2 bases short and J 4 bases short, with 8 bases between. The length of the CDR3 is 13 residues. CDR1 is LNHDA, CDR2 SQIVND, per germline (reference sequence). The DNA for the CDR3 is TGTGCCAGTAGTATAACCCTGGCCTATGGCTACACCTTC. Its protein is CASSITLAYGYTF.

This clone was seen a handful of times. The V gene is TRBV5-6, the J gene TRBJ1-2, with D perhaps TRBD1 (5 bases). The CDR3 spans 16 residues. V lost 0 bases and J lost 4, with 16 bases in between. Germline CDR1 SGHDT, CDR2 YYEEEE. The CDR3 loop is CASSLGFAGYGYGYTF. The CDR3 DNA reads as TGTGCCAGCAGCTTGGGATTCGCAGGGTACGGCTATGGCTACACCTTC.

CDR3 in DNA: TGTGCCAGCAGTAAACCGACTACGGTCTACGAGCAGTACTTC. Translation gives CASSKPTTVYEQYF. The rearrangement uses TRBV6-2 or TRBV6-3 and TRBJ2-7; tentative D call: TRBD2 (5 bases). Germline CDR1 reads MNHEY; CDR2 reads SVGEGT. Trimming pared 5 bases from V and 3 bases from J, leaving 14 bases between. The CDR3 is 14 residues long.

This sequence joins TRBV11-2 and TRBJ1-4; the match to TRBD1 covers 7 bases. Trimming at V came to 4 bases and at J to 5 bases, leaving 7 bases not matched to a gene. From germline, CDR1 is SGHAT and CDR2 FQNNGV. The CDR3 sequence is 15 residues long. DNA for the CDR3: TGTGCCAGCAGCTCTAACTCAGGGGGGAATGAAAAACTGTTTTTT. It encodes CASSSNSGGNEKLFF.

This clone was detected only once. The genes are TRBV5-8 and TRBJ1-2; 9 bases map to TRBD1. This CDR3 region has 15 residues. CDR1 and CDR2 (germline): SGHTS, YDEGEE. With 5 bases clipped from V and 4 bases from J, the junction kept 9 bases outside the gene matches. The chain's CDR3 is CASSPDGTGPYGYTF. CDR3 DNA sequence: TGTGCCAGCAGTCCTGACGGGACAGGGCCCTATGGCTACACCTTC.

The V and J genes are TRBV6-5 and TRBJ2-5; no definite D call. In germline, CDR1 is MNHEY, CDR2 SVGAGI. The V end was cut by 7 bases, the J end by 2 bases, with 11 bases between. The CDR3 covers 13 residues. CDR3 sequence: CASTVSLQETQYF. The CDR3 nucleotides read TGTGCCAGCACTGTTTCTCTGCAAGAGACCCAGTACTTC.

The gene calls are TRBV11-1 and TRBJ1-2, with unresolved D. Germline V CDR1 and CDR2: SGHAT, FQDESV (reference sequence). This CDR3 contains 13 residues. Trimming stripped 5 bases from V and 5 bases from J, with 12 bases between. The CDR3 DNA follows: TGTGCCAGCAGCCCCGGGAGGGCTTATGGCTACACCTTC. Protein: CASSPGRAYGYTF.

V usage is TRBV5-6 and J usage is TRBJ2-7, with D tentatively TRBD1 (7 bases). With 6 bases removed from V and 4 bases from J, the gap between germline ends came to 20 bases. CDR1 is SGHDT and CDR2 is YYEEEE in the germline V gene. The CDR3 contains 15 residues. CDR3 residues: CASISQGQGGYEQYF. CDR3 in DNA: TGTGCCAGCATCTCCCAAGGGCAGGGGGGATACGAGCAGTACTTC.

This rearrangement joins TRBV2 to TRBJ1-1; TRBD1 might be the D (6 bases). The CDR3 contains 14 residues. Looked up from germline, CDR1 is SNHLY and CDR2 is FYNNEI. V was clipped by 5 bases and J by 3 bases, with 13 bases between them. As DNA, the CDR3 is TGTGCCAGCAGTCGGGACACTCCGGACACTGAAGCTTTCTTT. It codes for CASSRDTPDTEAFF.

The chain employs TRBV10-3 and TRBJ2-7, with 7 bases identical to TRBD1. CDR1 and CDR2 from the germline V gene are ENHRY and SYGVKD. The length of the CDR3 is 14 residues. The ends lost 9 bases at V and 6 bases at J; junction bases unmatched: 14. The CDR3 DNA reads TGTGCCATAAAACCGGGACAGACTCGTCGCGAGCAGTACTTC. It is translated as CAIKPGQTRREQYF.

V and J are TRBV27 and TRBJ1-2; possible D gene TRBD1, 5 bases. Germline loops: CDR1 MNHEY, CDR2 SMNVEV (reference sequence). The V end was cut by 2 bases, the J end by 4 bases, with 8 bases between. The CDR3 spans 13 residues. Here the CDR3 DNA reads TGTGCCAGCAGTTTACAGGGTAGCTATGGCTACACCTTC. This gives the protein CASSLQGSYGYTF.

V gene TRBV7-9 combines with J gene TRBJ2-7, with TRBD1 matching over 10 bases. Germline assignment: CDR1 SEHNR and CDR2 FQNEAQ (reference sequence). The ends lost 5 bases at V and 1 base at J; junction bases unmatched: 5. The CDR3 has 15 residues. The CDR3 DNA sequence: TGTGCCAGCAGCCCCCGGGACAGGGGTTCCTACGAGCAGTACTTC. Protein: CASSPRDRGSYEQYF.

The V and J genes are TRBV7-3 and TRBJ1-1; no reliable D call. The CDR3 contains 15 residues. Germline V gene lookup returns CDR1 SGHTA and CDR2 FQGTGA. Trimming removed 0 bases from V and 1 base from J, with 9 bases in between. This CDR3 reads CASSLTSGPNTEAFF. CDR3 coding DNA: TGTGCCAGCAGCTTAACGAGCGGCCCGAACACTGAAGCTTTCTTT.

The chain employs TRBV5-5 and TRBJ2-2; TRBD2 matches at 7 bases. The V and J ends lost 4 bases and 6 bases, in that order; junction bases with no gene match: 3. The CDR3 loop spans 13 amino acids. Germline lookup yields CDR1 SGHKS and CDR2 YYEKEE (reference sequence). CDR3 loop: CASSPRGAGELFF. The CDR3 nucleotides are TGTGCCAGCAGCCCACGGGGGGCCGGGGAGCTGTTTTTT. Using reference TRBV5-5 and TRBJ2-2 for the parts outside the CDR3, the full variable domain is DAGVTQSPTHLIKTRGQQVTLRCSPISGHKSVSWYQQVLGQGPQFIFQYYEKEERGRGNFPDRFSARQFPNYSSELNVNALLLGDSALYLCASSPRGAGELFFGEGSRLTVL.

This clone came up once. This chain uses TRBV4-2 with TRBJ2-2; 8 bases align to TRBD2. V trimming: 1 base; J trimming: 4 bases; junction bases outside the gene matches: 11. Germline CDR1 LGHNA, CDR2 YNFKEQ. The CDR3 is 18 residues long. This CDR3 is CASSQGGSVAGSTGELFF. The CDR3 DNA follows: TGTGCCAGCAGCCAAGGAGGGTCAGTAGCGGGATCCACCGGGGAGCTGTTTTTT.

The genes are TRBV12-3 or TRBV12-4 and TRBJ2-1; D perhaps matches TRBD2 (7 bases). V was shortened by 2 bases and J by 12 bases, with 14 bases between the two germline ends. The CDR3 has 13 amino acids. As DNA, the CDR3 is TGTGCCAGCAGTTTACGAGGGGGGGAGGGGCAGTTCTTC. Its translation: CASSLRGGEGQFF.

This clone was counted only a few times. V usage is TRBV5-5 and J usage is TRBJ2-1; 9 positions match TRBD1. The V gene's germline CDR1 is SGHKS and CDR2 YYEKEE (reference sequence). V lost 4 bases, J lost 4 bases, and 3 bases stayed unmatched. This CDR3 is 14 amino acids long. CDR3 in DNA: TGTGCCAGCAGCACAGGGGGCGCTTACAATGAGCAGTTCTTC. Translating it yields CASSTGGAYNEQFF.